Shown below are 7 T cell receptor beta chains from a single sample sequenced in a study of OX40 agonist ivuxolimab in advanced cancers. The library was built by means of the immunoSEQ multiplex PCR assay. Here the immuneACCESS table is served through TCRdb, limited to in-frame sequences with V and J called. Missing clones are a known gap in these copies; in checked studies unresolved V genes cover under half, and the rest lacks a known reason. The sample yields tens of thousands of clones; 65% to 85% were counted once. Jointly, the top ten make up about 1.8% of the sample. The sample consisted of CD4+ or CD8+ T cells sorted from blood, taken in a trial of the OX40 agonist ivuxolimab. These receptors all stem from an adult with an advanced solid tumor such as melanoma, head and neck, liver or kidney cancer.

Here the CDR3 DNA reads TGCAGCGCCCGGGTGGGAGAGACCCAGTACTTC. It translates to CSARVGETQYF. V and J are TRBV29-1 and TRBJ2-5; D unclear. The CDR3 has 11 residues. Trimming pared 7 bases from V and 4 bases from J, leaving 10 bases between. Germline V gene data show CDR1 as SQVTM and CDR2 as ANQGSEA. The entire variable domain, with the rest obtained from reference TRBV29-1 and TRBJ2-5, is as follows: SAVISQKPSRDICQRGTSLTIQCQVDSQVTMMFWYRQQPGQSLTLIATANQGSEATYESGFVIDKFPISRPNLTFSTLTVSNMSPEDSSIYLCSARVGETQYFGPGTRLLVL.

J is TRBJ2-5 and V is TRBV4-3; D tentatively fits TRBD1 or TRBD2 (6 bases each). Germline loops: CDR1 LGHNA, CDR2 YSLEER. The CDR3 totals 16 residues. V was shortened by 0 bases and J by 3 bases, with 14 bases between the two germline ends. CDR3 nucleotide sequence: TGCGCCAGCAGCCAAGATCCGATGGGGGGCAAAGAGACCCAGTACTTC. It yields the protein CASSQDPMGGKETQYF.

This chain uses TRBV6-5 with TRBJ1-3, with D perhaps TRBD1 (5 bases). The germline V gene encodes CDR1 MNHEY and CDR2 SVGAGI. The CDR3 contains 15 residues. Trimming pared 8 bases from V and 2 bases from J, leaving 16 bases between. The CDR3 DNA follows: TGTGCCAGCTCCTTGAGGAGGACAACTGGAAACACCATATATTTT. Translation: CASSLRRTTGNTIYF.

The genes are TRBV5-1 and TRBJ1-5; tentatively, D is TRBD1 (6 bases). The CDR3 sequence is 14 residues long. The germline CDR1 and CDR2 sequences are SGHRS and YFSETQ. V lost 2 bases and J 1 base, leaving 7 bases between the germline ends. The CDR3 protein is CASSLTGSNQPQHF. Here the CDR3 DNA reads TGCGCCAGCAGCTTAACAGGGAGCAATCAGCCCCAGCATTTT.

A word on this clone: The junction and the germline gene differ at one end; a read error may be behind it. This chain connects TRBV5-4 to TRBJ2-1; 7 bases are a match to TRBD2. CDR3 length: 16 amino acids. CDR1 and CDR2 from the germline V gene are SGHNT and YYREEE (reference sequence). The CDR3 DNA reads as TGTGCCAGCAGCGGGGGGGGTCGAAGCTCCTGCAATGAGCAGTTCTTC. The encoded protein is CASSGGGRSSCNEQFF.

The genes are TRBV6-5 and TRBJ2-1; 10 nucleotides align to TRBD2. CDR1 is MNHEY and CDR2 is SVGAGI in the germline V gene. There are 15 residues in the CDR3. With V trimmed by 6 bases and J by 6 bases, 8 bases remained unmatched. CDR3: CASSRTGLAANEQFF. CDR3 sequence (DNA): TGTGCCAGCAGCAGAACCGGACTAGCGGCCAATGAGCAGTTCTTC.

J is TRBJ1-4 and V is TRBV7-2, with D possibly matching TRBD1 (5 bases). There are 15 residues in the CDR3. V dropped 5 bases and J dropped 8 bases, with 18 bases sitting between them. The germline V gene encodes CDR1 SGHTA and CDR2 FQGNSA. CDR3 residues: CASSPLAGDDEKLFF. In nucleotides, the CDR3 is TGTGCCAGCAGCCCCCTCGCGGGGGATGACGAAAAACTGTTTTTT.